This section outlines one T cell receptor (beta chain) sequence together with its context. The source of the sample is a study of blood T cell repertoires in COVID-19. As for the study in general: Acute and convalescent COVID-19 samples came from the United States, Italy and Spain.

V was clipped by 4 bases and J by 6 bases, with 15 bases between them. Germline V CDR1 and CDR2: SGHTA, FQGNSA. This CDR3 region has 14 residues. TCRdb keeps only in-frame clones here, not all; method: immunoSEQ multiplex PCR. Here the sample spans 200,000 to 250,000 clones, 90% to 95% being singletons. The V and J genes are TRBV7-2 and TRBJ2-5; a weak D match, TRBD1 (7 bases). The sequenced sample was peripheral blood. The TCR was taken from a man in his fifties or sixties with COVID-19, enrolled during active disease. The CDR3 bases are TGTGCCAGCAGCTCAGACAGGGCGGGGAAGACCCAGTACTTC. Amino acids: CASSSDRAGKTQYF.